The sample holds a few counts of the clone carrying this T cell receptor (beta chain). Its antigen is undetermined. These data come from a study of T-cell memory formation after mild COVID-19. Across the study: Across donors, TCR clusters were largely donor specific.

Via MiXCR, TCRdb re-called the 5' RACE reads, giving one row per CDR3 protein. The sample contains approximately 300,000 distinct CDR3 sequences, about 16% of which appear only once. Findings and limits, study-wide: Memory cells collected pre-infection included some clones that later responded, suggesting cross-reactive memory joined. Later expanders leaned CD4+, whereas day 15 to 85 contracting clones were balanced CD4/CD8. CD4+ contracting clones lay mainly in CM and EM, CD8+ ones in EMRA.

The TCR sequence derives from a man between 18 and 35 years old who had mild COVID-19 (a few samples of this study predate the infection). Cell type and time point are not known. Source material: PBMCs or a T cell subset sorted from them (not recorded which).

The CDR3 reads CASNAQDQPQHF. The CDR3 nucleotides read TGTGCCAGCAACGCCCAAGATCAGCCCCAGCATTTT. The chain has TRBV5-6 and TRBJ1-5; no clear D gene. The CDR3 loop spans 12 amino acids. From germline, CDR1 is SGHDT and CDR2 YYEEEE. The germline V and J ends were trimmed by 6 bases and 5 bases, with 9 bases remaining between them.